This record looks at one T cell receptor (beta chain) sequence and its context. The CDR3 loop spans 15 amino acids. After removal of 0 bases from V and 5 bases from J, the junction contained 4 bases not matched to a gene. Germline V gene sequence: CDR1 LGHNA, CDR2 YSLEER. This sample stems from a study of cytomegalovirus exposure and HLA in healthy donors. The PCR employed 60 Vbeta primers together with 13 Jbeta primers. Sequenced by immunoSEQ multiplex PCR; TCRdb stores in-frame clones only, minus some. Of fewer than 200,000 clones listed, about 88% are singletons. The clonotype comes from a man between 18 and 29 years old in good health and CMV-seropositive. This chain links TRBV4-3 with TRBJ1-5; 7 bases line up with TRBD1. The sequencing sample was made of PBMCs. CDR3 protein: CASSQEAGGYQPQHF. DNA of the CDR3: TGCGCCAGCAGCCAAGAGGCAGGGGGGTATCAGCCCCAGCATTTT.